These T cell receptor beta chains were read from a single sample in a study of shared clonotypes between healthy human individuals. Here immunoSEQ multiplex PCR was the method, and the copy in TCRdb shows in-frame clones only, minus some. The sample has 2 million to 2.5 million clones, about 94% seen once. The specimen was naive CD8+ T cells sorted from blood. The receptors derive from a man aged 18 to 35 in good health. The conserved cysteine and the conserved F or W are not part of the CDR3 here.

V	J	CDR3
TRBV6-6	TRBJ2-1	ASSYSRTSGYNEQF
TRBV7-8	TRBJ2-5	ASSFPLLAVGETQY
TRBV5-1	TRBJ2-1	ASSIAGNEQF
TRBV6-6	TRBJ2-1	ASRQGTGHANEQF
TRBV6-1	TRBJ2-1	AGEDRDSIYNEQF
TRBV13	TRBJ1-2	ASSLGRDKWGYT
TRBV4-1	TRBJ1-2	ASRGQSYGYT
TRBV27	TRBJ2-7	ASRVLAGAYEQY
TRBV2	TRBJ2-7	ASRARDNAYEQY
TRBV2	TRBJ2-5	ASSGDGETQY
TRBV9	TRBJ2-1	ASSPQGGGLYNEQF
TRBV4-1	TRBJ1-5	ASSRGPSNQPQH
TRBV11-2	TRBJ1-2	ASSLEIQGEGGYT
TRBV7-9	TRBJ2-1	ASIKQVLGMSSYNEQF
TRBV27	TRBJ2-3	ASSFSSSPADTQY
TRBV5-6	TRBJ2-5	ASSLLGVETQY
TRBV29-1	TRBJ2-7	SIGTAYEQY
TRBV4-1	TRBJ2-7	ASSPRYDHIEQY
TRBV10-3	TRBJ1-6	AVTGQGGAPLH
TRBV13	TRBJ2-3	ASSLTGLAVF
TRBV2	TRBJ2-5	ASRDLAGGPQETQY
TRBV7-9	TRBJ1-4	ASSLEDRTEINEKLF
TRBV2	TRBJ1-3	ASSNTILSGNTIY
TRBV19	TRBJ2-3	ASSTDLEDTDTQY
TRBV9	TRBJ1-2	ASSLTGTVHTGGYT
TRBV19	TRBJ1-1	ASSLGLNTEAF
TRBV27	TRBJ2-5	ASSRDPGQALQETQY
TRBV2	TRBJ1-6	ASSPAYNSPLH
TRBV5-1	TRBJ2-7	ASSLEAGNEQY
TRBV27	TRBJ2-3	ASSFLDRPSTDTQY
TRBV6-5	TRBJ2-3	ASSRPDWYTQY
TRBV5-1	TRBJ2-2	ASTPGEMEYTGELF
TRBV25-1	TRBJ2-3	ASRGFKGTDTQY